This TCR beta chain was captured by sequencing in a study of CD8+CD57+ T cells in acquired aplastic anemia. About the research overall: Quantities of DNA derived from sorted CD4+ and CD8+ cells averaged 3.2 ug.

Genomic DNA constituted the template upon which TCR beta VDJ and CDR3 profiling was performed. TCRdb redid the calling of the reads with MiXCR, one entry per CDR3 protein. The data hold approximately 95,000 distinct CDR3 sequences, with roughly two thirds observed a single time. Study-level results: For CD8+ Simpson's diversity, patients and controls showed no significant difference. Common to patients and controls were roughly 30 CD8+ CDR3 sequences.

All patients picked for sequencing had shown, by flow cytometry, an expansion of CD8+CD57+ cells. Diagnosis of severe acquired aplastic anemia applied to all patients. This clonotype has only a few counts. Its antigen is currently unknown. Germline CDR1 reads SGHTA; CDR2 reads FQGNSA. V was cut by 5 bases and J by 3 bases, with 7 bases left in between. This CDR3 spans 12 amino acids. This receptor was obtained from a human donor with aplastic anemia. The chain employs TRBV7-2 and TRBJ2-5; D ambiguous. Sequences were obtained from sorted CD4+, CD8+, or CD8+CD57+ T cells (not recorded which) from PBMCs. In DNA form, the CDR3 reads TGTGCCAGCAGCCGAGTTAAAGAGACCCAGTACTTC. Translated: CASSRVKETQYF.